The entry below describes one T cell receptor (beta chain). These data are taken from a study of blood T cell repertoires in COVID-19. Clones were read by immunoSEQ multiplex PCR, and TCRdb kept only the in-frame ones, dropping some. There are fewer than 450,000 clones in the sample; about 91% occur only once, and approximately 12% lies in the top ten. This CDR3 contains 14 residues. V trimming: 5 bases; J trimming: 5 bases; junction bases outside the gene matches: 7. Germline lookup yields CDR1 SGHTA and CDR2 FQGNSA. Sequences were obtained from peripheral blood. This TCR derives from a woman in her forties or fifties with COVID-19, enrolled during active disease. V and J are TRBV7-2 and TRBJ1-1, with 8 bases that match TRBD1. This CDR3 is CASSPDRGRTEAFF. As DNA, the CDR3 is TGTGCCAGCAGCCCTGACAGGGGTCGAACTGAAGCTTTCTTT.